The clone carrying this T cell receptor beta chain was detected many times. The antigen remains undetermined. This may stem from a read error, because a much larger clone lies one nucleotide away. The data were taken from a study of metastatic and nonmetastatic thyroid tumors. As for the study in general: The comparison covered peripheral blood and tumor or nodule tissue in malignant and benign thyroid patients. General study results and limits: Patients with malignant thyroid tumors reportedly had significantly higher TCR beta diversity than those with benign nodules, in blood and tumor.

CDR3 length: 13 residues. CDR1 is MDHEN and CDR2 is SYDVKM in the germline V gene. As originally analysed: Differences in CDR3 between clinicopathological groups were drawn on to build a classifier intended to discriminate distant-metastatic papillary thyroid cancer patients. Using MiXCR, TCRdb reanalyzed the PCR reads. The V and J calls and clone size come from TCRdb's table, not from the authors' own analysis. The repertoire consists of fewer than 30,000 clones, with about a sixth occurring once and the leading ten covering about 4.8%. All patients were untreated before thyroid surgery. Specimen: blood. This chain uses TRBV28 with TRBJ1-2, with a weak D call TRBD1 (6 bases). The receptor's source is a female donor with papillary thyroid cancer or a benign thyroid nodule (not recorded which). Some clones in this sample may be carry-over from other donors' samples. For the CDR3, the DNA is TGTGCCAGCTTGGGGGGCCTTAACTATGGCTGCACCTTC. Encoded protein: CASLGGLNYGCTF.